Below, 8 T cell receptor delta chains from the same sample are listed, as sequenced in a study of gamma-delta T cells after stem cell transplantation. TCRdb reprocessed the RT-PCR reads using CATT. The table lists 2,000 or so delta-chain clones, around 0.33% of them singletons. The sample comprised gamma-delta T cells. These receptors all stem from a human donor. It is not recorded whose cells these are; they may come from a transplant donor.

Comment on this clone: The protein that TCRdb holds for this DNA derives from a much larger clone and differs from the translated DNA at residue 12, which likely indicates a read error; the protein shown here is translated from the DNA. The chain uses TRDV2 and TRDJ1; 13 bases map to TRDD3. The CDR3 loop spans 18 amino acids. Trimming at V came to 3 bases and at J to 0 bases, leaving 9 bases not matched to a gene. The germline gives CDR1 GEAIGNYY, CDR2 EKD. The CDR3 sequence is CACDPVLGDTQHTDKLIF. The CDR3 DNA follows: TGTGCCTGTGACCCCGTACTGGGGGATACGCAGCACACCGATAAACTCATCTTT.

This clone was seen more than once but under ten times. A read error likely explains this, since a far larger clone differs by one base. Different DNA sequences within this sample yield the same CDR3. The V call is TRDV2, the J call TRDJ1; TRDD3 matches 12 bases. The CDR3 extends over 18 amino acids. With V trimmed by 0 bases and J by 5 bases, 12 bases remained unmatched. Germline V gene sequence: CDR1 GEAIGNYY, CDR2 EKD. Here the CDR3 DNA reads TGTGCCTGTGACACCGGAGGTGTACTGGGGGATACCCCAGATAAACTCATCTTT. This gives the protein CACDTGGVLGDTPDKLIF.

This clone is categorized as medium-sized. The chain links TRDV2 to TRDJ1; the D is unclear. CDR1 is GEAIGNYY and CDR2 is EKD in the germline V gene. The V end lost 0 bases, the J end lost 0 bases, and 16 bases lay between the germline ends. The CDR3 spans 17 residues. The CDR3 is CACDTLTHDTYTDKLIF. In DNA, the CDR3 is TGTGCCTGTGACACCCTGACGCACGACACGTACACCGATAAACTCATCTTT.

This clone turned up a few times. A clone one base away is much larger, so this may be a read error. This chain links TRDV2 with TRDJ1, with TRDD3 identical over 9 bases. The CDR3 loop spans 14 amino acids. Germline CDR1 GEAIGNYY, CDR2 EKD. The CDR3 nucleotides read TGTGCCTGTGACCCCGTACTGGGGGACTCGAAACACATCTTT. It yields the protein CACDPVLGDSKHIF.

Judged by abundance, this clone is medium-sized (0.01 to 0.1%). Other DNA sequences in the same sample also yield this CDR3. This rearrangement joins TRDV1 to TRDJ1, with a tentative D call TRDD3 (6 bases). With 4 bases removed from V and 0 bases from J, the gap between germline ends came to 15 bases. Germline CDR1 TSWWSYY, CDR2 QGS. The CDR3 extends over 16 amino acids. CDR3 coding DNA: TGTGCTCTTGGGGGAAAGGTCCTGGGGTACACCGATAAACTCATCTTT. Protein sequence: CALGGKVLGYTDKLIF.

Relative to its sample, this clone is large. The rearrangement joins TRDV2 to TRDJ1, with TRDD3 identical over 8 bases. Germline CDR1 GEAIGNYY, CDR2 EKD. Unmatched junction bases numbered 11, after V lost 0 bases and J lost 0 bases. This CDR3 contains 18 residues. The CDR3 loop is CACDTMVLGATDTDKLIF. DNA for the CDR3: TGTGCCTGTGACACCATGGTACTGGGGGCCACCGACACCGATAAACTCATCTTT.

Judged by abundance, this clone is large (0.1 to 1%). The same CDR3 also results from other DNA sequences found in this sample. V and J are TRDV2 and TRDJ1; 10 bases line up with TRDD3. Germline V gene sequence: CDR1 GEAIGNYY, CDR2 EKD. Trimming removed 2 bases from V and 5 bases from J; junction bases left unmatched: 16. This CDR3 is built from 18 residues. CDR3: CACDRVPTGGFDLDKLIF. CDR3 coding DNA: TGTGCCTGTGACAGAGTCCCTACTGGGGGATTTGACTTGGATAAACTCATCTTT.

This clone is deemed large. This sample includes further DNA sequences coding for the same CDR3. The J gene is TRDJ1, the V gene TRDV2; TRDD3 agrees at 12 bases. Germline V lookup: CDR1 GEAIGNYY, CDR2 EKD. The CDR3 is 19 residues long. J was trimmed by 7 bases and V by 0 bases; bases with no gene match: 17. The CDR3 DNA reads as TGTGCCTGTGACACCATTCTACTGGGGGATACAGAAGGGACGGGTAAACTCATCTTT. This translates into CACDTILLGDTEGTGKLIF.